This T cell receptor beta chain came from a study of blood T cell repertoires in COVID-19. On the study more broadly: Samples came from the United States, Italy and Spain, spanning acute and convalescent COVID-19. The analysed material was cDNA or gDNA that came from T cells, B-cell-depleted T cells, or PBMCs.

With V trimmed by 1 base and J by 6 bases, 12 bases remained unmatched. The germline V gene has CDR1 SGHVS and CDR2 FQNEAQ. This CDR3 region has 16 residues. Authors' data handling: Estimates of nucleated cell counts were drawn from the amplification of reference gene primers. Profiled with immunoSEQ multiplex PCR; TCRdb holds only in-frame clones, not every one. V, J and clone size derive from that table, while D and trimming were established from the DNA sequence. The sample lists over 200,000 clones, 86% seen once, with around 2% in the top ten. The chain employs TRBV7-8 and TRBJ2-7; 7 bases are shared with TRBD1. This TCR was sampled from a man between 25 and 39 years old who had recovered from COVID-19. The sequenced sample consisted of peripheral blood. CDR3 sequence: CASSLVRAGGPGEQYF. DNA of the CDR3: TGTGCCAGCAGCTTAGTGAGGGCAGGGGGTCCGGGCGAGCAGTACTTC. The whole variable domain, filled in from reference TRBV7-8 and TRBJ2-7, reads GAGVSQSPRYKVAKRGQDVALRCDPISGHVSLFWYQQALGQGPEFLTYFQNEAQLDKSGLPSDRFFAERPEGSVSTLKIQRTQQEDSAVYLCASSLVRAGGPGEQYFGPGTRLTVT.